This record covers a single T cell receptor (beta chain). The CDR3 length is 16 residues. Germline CDR1 is GTSNPN and CDR2 is SVGIG (reference sequence). V dropped 4 bases and J dropped 3; count of bases not matched to a gene: 12. As originally analysed: Scientists estimated how many nucleated cells there were by amplifying reference gene primers. Libraries were prepared by immunoSEQ multiplex PCR; TCRdb keeps only in-frame clonotypes and omits some of them. Clone size and V and J calls were adopted from that table, with D and trimming inferred from the DNA. This sample has tens of thousands of clones, with 90% found just once. The data are from a study of blood T cell repertoires in COVID-19. Study-level background: Samples of COVID-19 (acute and convalescent) were obtained from the United States, Italy and Spain. Nucleic acid was either cDNA or gDNA, and it came from T cells, B-cell-depleted T cells, or PBMCs.

The V and J genes are TRBV30 and TRBJ2-1; 7 bases match TRBD1. Sequenced: peripheral blood. The receptor comes from a human donor in a cohort sampled during active COVID-19. The CDR3 here is CAWTSYRGPIYNEQFF. CDR3 in DNA: TGTGCCTGGACCTCTTACAGGGGACCCATCTACAATGAGCAGTTCTTC.